Sequencing of this T cell receptor beta chain was carried out in a study of T cells in Graves' hyperthyroidism and ophthalmopathy (dated by TCRdb to between 2019 and 2020). With respect to the entire study: Peripheral blood was collected at initial diagnosis, before any treatment. In more than 5 Graves' hyperthyroidism patients, the study also compared T-cell repertoires from thyroid tissue with T-cell repertoires from blood. To identify TCR V-J signatures that set the groups apart, the researchers used a discovery cohort of 100 patients, made up of about 44 with Graves' ophthalmopathy and some 58 with stable Graves' hyperthyroidism. The roughly 100 discovery patients were divided at random into training and test sets in a 7:3 ratio. The paper describes TCR Vbeta CDR3 sequencing of 140 or so peripheral blood samples, made up of 43 ophthalmopathy patients, more than 70 hyperthyroidism patients and 17 progressor patients. Whether ophthalmopathy could be predicted prospectively was tested in an independent validation cohort made up of 18 hyperthyroidism patients plus 17 patients who later progressed to ophthalmopathy. After blood sampling, hyperthyroidism patients were treated with methimazole at a starting dose of 30 mg daily, and ophthalmopathy patients were treated with high-dose intravenous methylprednisolone. The paper as a whole reports these results and caveats: During validation, the model predicted progression to ophthalmopathy a median of around 6 months ahead of onset, with 60% to 71% sensitivity and about 75% specificity. A model built on a 13 V-J signature distinguished ophthalmopathy from stable hyperthyroidism, reaching around 88% sensitivity and about 81% specificity in cross-validation and 80%/75% in testing. Sample size was not statistically predetermined, and blinding of investigators to group allocation was not performed. Blood samples also contained most of the expanded thyroid clonotypes (frequency above 0.001), which suggests that blood repertoires may reflect thyroid immune responses.

This clonotype was detected only a few times. What antigen it recognizes has not been identified. Per-nucleotide qualities are absent, and no much larger clonotype sits a single base away. TCR beta CDR3 regions were amplified from RNA transcripts. For the first round of RT-PCR on the TCR CDR3, the HTBI primer set was used together with the Qiagen OneStep RT-PCR kit. Libraries were constructed in a second round of multiplex PCR, after which size selection and purification were carried out. Sequencing of the libraries was done on an Illumina HiSeq2000 using paired-end 100 bp reads. In the source study's methods: SOAPnuke was used to process the raw data, with reads discarded if the reads contained adapters or uncalled bases, had a mean Phred below 15, or lacked an exact constant-primer or identifier match. High-quality paired reads were merged with COPE v1.2.5, and unique nucleotide sequences were defined as clonotypes. MiTCR v1.1 was used to align the clonotypes against IMGT TRBV, TRBD and TRBJ reference segments. Only V-J combinations with frequency above 0.0001, covering about 99% of repertoires, were analysed. A TCS score was defined as the ratio of F50 (clonal expansion) to E x V (chaos), with BLOSUM62-based TCRdist applied between CDR3 peptides within each V-J. Welch's t-statistics and random forest reduced several hundred V-J features to 13, which were used in a naive Bayes classifier (R e1071). The Morisita-Horn index was used to measure how similar the thyroid and blood repertoires were. The public reads were reanalyzed by TCRdb: fastp trimming at Q25, MiXCR alignment, in-frame beta chains only. All rows with the same CDR3 protein become a single entry with the most common DNA and genes. None of the V and J calls come from the authors' own analysis; TCRdb made them. The table for this sample lists about 610,000 distinct CDR3 sequences; about 14% of them were counted only once. The ten largest make up about 3.9% of the sample.

Ophthalmopathy patients had moderately to severely active disease, Clinical Activity Score of at least 3, NOSPECS grade of at least 4, and duration under 3 months. Any patient with an uncontrolled infection, another autoimmune disease, pregnancy or lactation was excluded. Clinical symptoms, serum thyroxine and TRAb, thyroid ultrasound, and orbital computed tomography formed the basis for the diagnoses. PBMCs were isolated from around 10 ml of fresh peripheral blood by Ficoll-Paque density gradient centrifugation. Trizol reagent was used to extract total RNA, and RNA quality was then checked on an Agilent 2100 Bioanalyzer. The sequenced sample consisted of blood. The receptor comes from a woman between 40 and 55 years old with Graves' ophthalmopathy.

For the CDR3, the sequence is CSGGRTAASEQYF. The DNA sequence is TGCAGTGGGGGTCGGACAGCCGCCAGCGAGCAGTACTTC. Recombination joined TRBV20-1 with TRBJ2-7; the D gene is perhaps TRBD1, from 6 matching bases. The germline V gene (reference sequence) specifies DFQATT as CDR1 and SNEGSKA as CDR2. V lost 7 bases and J lost 6 bases; the stretch between them is 19 bases long. Counted from cysteine to phenylalanine, this CDR3 has 13 amino acids. Only CDR3 DNA remains: 39 bases, in frame from the first base.